The next 3 T cell receptor beta chains were all read from a single sample in a study of T cells in women clearing cervical HPV infection (dated by TCRdb to 2017 to 2018). Library construction relied on the immunoSEQ multiplex PCR assay. TCRdb limited this immuneACCESS table to in-frame rearrangements with V and J called. A share of clones is missing; checked studies link under half to unresolved V genes, and the rest is unexplained. The table for this sample shows approximately 30,000 clones. Around 3.2% of the sample comes from the top ten. Sequenced material: blood buffy coat. Every receptor here comes from a woman between 18 and 75 years old with a cervical HPV16 infection that either progressed to CIN3+ or cleared (not recorded which).

On this clone itself: Read sequence stops 3 residues before the CDR3 end, and the germline J gene provides the missing end. The chain joins TRBV6-1 to TRBJ2-3, with D perhaps matching TRBD2 (6 bases). The CDR3 has 14 amino acids. Germline V gene lookup returns CDR1 MNHNS and CDR2 SASEGT. Trimming left V 2 bases short and J 5 bases short, with 11 bases between. The CDR3 DNA, read in part, is TGTGCCAGCAGTGAATGGGGGGTGGTAGATACG. Residues: CASSEWGVVDT. The whole CDR3 protein is CASSEWGVVDTQYF.

In regard to this clone: With the read ending 3 residues before the CDR3 end, the germline J gene is used to fill in that end. The J gene is TRBJ1-2, the V gene TRBV5-8, with TRBD1 matching 7 bases. The CDR3 length is 14 residues. Losses at the gene ends were 5 bases for V and 4 bases for J; bases not matched to a gene: 8. Per the germline V gene, CDR1 is SGHTS and CDR2 is YDEGEE. The sequenced CDR3 bases are TGTGCCAGCAGGCGGACAGGCCAAACCTATGGC. Translated, it gives CASRRTGQTYG. The CDR3 in full is CASRRTGQTYGYTF. Full variable domain (remainder filled in from reference TRBV5-8 and TRBJ1-2): EAGVTQSPTHLIKTRGQQATLRCSPISGHTSVYWYQQALGLGLQFLLWYDEGEERNRGNFPPRFSGRQFPNYSSELNVNALELEDSALYLCASRRTGQTYGYTFGSGTRLTVV.

Turning to this clone: The read falls 3 residues short of the CDR3 end, and the missing part is taken from the germline J gene. This chain connects TRBV5-1 to TRBJ1-2; D remains unclear. The CDR3 length is 14 residues. CDR1 is SGHRS and CDR2 is YFSETQ in the germline V gene. Trimming stripped 0 bases from V and 6 bases from J, with 12 bases between. CDR3 DNA (partial): TGCGCCAGCAGCTTGGTAGGGCGGGAGGATGGC. It yields the protein CASSLVGREDG. In full, the CDR3 is CASSLVGREDGYTF. The full variable domain, completed using reference TRBV5-1 and TRBJ1-2, is KAGVTQTPRYLIKTRGQQVTLSCSPISGHRSVSWYQQTPGQGLQFLFEYFSETQRNKGNFPGRFSGRQFSNSRSEMNVSTLELGDSALYLCASSLVGREDGYTFGSGTRLTVV.